These 2 T cell receptor beta chains were all obtained from the same sample, sequenced in a study of T cells in Graves' hyperthyroidism and ophthalmopathy. Researchers took RNA transcripts and amplified the TCR beta CDR3 regions from them. The HTBI set primed first-round TCR CDR3 RT-PCR. In TCRdb, the multiplex PCR reads were re-called with MiXCR into one record per CDR3 protein. The data contain 300,000 to 450,000 distinct CDR3 sequences, about a sixth of them singletons. Specimen: blood. Receptor source: a young woman with Graves' hyperthyroidism that later progressed to Graves' ophthalmopathy.

This clonotype was seen only a few times. The V call is TRBV29-1, the J call TRBJ2-7, with 9 nucleotides matching TRBD2. CDR3 size: 17 residues. After removal of 4 bases from V and 2 bases from J, the junction contained 15 bases not matched to a gene. In germline, CDR1 is SQVTM, CDR2 ANQGSEA. The CDR3 region has the DNA TGCAGCGTTGTAAGGGCTAGCGGGAATACGCTCCCCTACGAGCAGTACTTC. Protein: CSVVRASGNTLPYEQYF.

This clonotype was detected ten times or more. CDR3 nucleotides: TGCAGCGTGGGGACCTCGGCGGTAGAGACCCAGTACTTC. It yields the protein CSVGTSAVETQYF. The chain carries TRBV29-1 and TRBJ2-5; D may be TRBD1 or TRBD2 (5 bases each). V lost 6 bases to trimming and J lost 4 bases, with 15 bases between them. Germline V gives CDR1 SQVTM, CDR2 ANQGSEA. CDR3 size: 13 residues.